What follows describes a single T cell receptor beta chain. Antigen: not known. Trimming removed 6 bases from V and 3 bases from J, with 20 bases in between. This CDR3 has 16 residues. Germline V gives CDR1 ENHRY, CDR2 SYGVKD. PCR was performed using 60 Vbeta and 13 Jbeta primers. Clones were sequenced by immunoSEQ multiplex PCR, and TCRdb holds only the in-frame ones, with some missing. In the table there are over 100,000 clones, over 60% of which are singletons. This sample was included in a study of cytomegalovirus exposure and HLA in healthy donors. General study findings and limits: When the data were analyzed later, several of the most significant clusters appeared to be linked to common viral pathogens. Researchers counted about 150 TCR beta chains as cytomegalovirus-associated.

Sequencing used PBMCs. The source is a woman aged 18-29 years in good health and CMV-seropositive. The chain carries TRBV10-3 and TRBJ1-1; D may be TRBD1 (5 bases). Here the CDR3 reads CAIRGGPGTKYTEAFF. CDR3 nucleotides: TGTGCCATCAGGGGGGGACCAGGGACCAAATACACTGAAGCTTTCTTT.